This T cell receptor (beta chain) is drawn from a study of T cells after yellow fever vaccination (dated by TCRdb to the late 2010s). At the level of the whole study: Libraries from fractions with low cell numbers were prepared with the SMART-Seq v4 Ultra Low Input RNA kit. To track T-cell clones before and after primary and booster YFV17D yellow fever vaccination, bulk TCR alpha and beta repertoires were sequenced longitudinally. Two healthy male donors made up the cohort, one aged 18 to 29 years and the other aged 30 to 40 years. Bulk PBMC replicates and cell subsets were isolated from blood drawn at multiple timepoints before and after both primary and secondary immunization.

Comment on this clonotype: The target of this receptor is not known. No base qualities exist here, and no much larger clone lies one base off it.

Sequencing relied on an Illumina NovaSeq 6000. TCR cDNA was synthesized by 5'RACE template switching, through which a universal primer site and unique molecular identifiers were introduced. cDNA synthesis was primed from both the TCR alpha and TCR beta constant segments. Library amplification involved two PCR steps, and the second step added sample barcodes and sequencing adapters. Sequencing of libraries was performed on Illumina HiSeq 2500 (2x100 bp) or NovaSeq (2x150 bp). Per the original workflow: Reads were demultiplexed and collapsed into UMI consensus sequences with MIGEC, and V(D)J alignment was performed with MiXCR. Vaccine-responding clonotypes were defined with edgeR using replicate PBMC samples, requiring FDR below 0.01 and a log2 fold change above 5 up to day 15. Bulk clonotypes were assigned CD4 or CD8 identity according to which sequenced CD4 or CD8 repertoire held them at higher abundance. In TCRdb, the public reads were trimmed at Q25 with fastp and aligned with MiXCR, with productive beta chains retained. When rows share a CDR3 protein, they turn into one entry using the most common DNA and genes. Clone size and V and J calls follow TCRdb, not the original study. The sample table shows some 240,000 distinct CDR3 sequences, and over 4.5% are seen once. The ten largest clonotypes hold more than 3% of the sample.

The treatment or condition label of this sample denotes: live attenuated yellow fever vaccine strain. PBMCs were isolated from peripheral blood using a standard Ficoll-Paque protocol. Dynabeads CD4 and CD8 positive selection kits were used to isolate CD4 and CD8 T-cell fractions. TriZol was used to extract RNA from bulk PBMCs, from CD4 and CD8 fractions, and from dextramer-positive and dextramer-negative fractions. The research as a whole found: A small fraction of clonotypes appeared in both the CD4 and CD8 compartments, likely as a result of convergent recombination. The secondary T-cell response was weaker than the primary response but faster, peaking on day 5 instead of day 15. Most clones expanded after primary vaccination were re-detected after the booster (96% of CD4 and about 88% of CD8), suggesting broad memory maintenance. FACS-sorted repertoires could contain abundant contaminating clonotypes from the bulk population, so computational filtering was required. Because only a couple of donors were included in the study, the extent to which the findings can be generalized is limited.

CDR1 and CDR2 were assigned from the germline V gene as SGHDN and FVKESK. From the cysteine through the phenylalanine, the CDR3 covers 16 amino acids. The read is trimmed to its CDR3 DNA, 48 bases read in frame from base 1. The V end loses 0 bases and the J end loses 6 bases, and a stretch of 17 bases separates them. The receptor was isolated from a man aged 18 to 30 who received the YFV17D yellow fever vaccine. This receptor chain uses TRBV14 and TRBJ1-2; perhaps TRBD1 is the D gene, with 5 bases matching. The source material was CD4+ T cells sorted from PBMCs, sampled on the day of the yellow fever booster vaccination. The CDR3 in this case is CASSQEDKYSGDGYTF. The DNA sequence is as follows: TGTGCCAGCAGCCAAGAAGATAAGTATTCGGGGGATGGCTACACCTTC.